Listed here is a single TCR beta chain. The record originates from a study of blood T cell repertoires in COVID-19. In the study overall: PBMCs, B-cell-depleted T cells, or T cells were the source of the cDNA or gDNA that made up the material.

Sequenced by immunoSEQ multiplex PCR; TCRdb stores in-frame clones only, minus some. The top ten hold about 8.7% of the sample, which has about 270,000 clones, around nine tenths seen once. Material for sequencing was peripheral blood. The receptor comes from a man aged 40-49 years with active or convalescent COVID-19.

The CDR3 coding sequence is TGTGCCACCAGTCCTGTACAGGGTAATGGTGGCTACACCTTC. Protein: CATSPVQGNGGYTF. The rearrangement links TRBV24-1 to TRBJ1-2; D is possibly TRBD1 (6 bases). The CDR3 loop spans 14 amino acids. The germline gives CDR1 KGHDR, CDR2 SFDVKD. Between the trimmed V and J ends, which lost 6 bases and 7 bases, there was a span of 17 bases.